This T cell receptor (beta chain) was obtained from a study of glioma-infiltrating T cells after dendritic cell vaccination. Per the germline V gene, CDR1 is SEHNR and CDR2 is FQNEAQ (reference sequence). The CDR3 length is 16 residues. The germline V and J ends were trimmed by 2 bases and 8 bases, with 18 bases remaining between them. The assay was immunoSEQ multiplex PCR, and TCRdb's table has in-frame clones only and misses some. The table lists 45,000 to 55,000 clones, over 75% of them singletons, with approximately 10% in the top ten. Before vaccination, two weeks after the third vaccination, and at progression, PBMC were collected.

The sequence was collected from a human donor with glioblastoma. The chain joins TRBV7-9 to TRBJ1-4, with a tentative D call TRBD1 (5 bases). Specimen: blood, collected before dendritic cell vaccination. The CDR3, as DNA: TGTGCCAGCAGCTTACAAGGCGGGGGAGGCAAGGAAAAACTGTTTTTT. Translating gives CASSLQGGGGKEKLFF.